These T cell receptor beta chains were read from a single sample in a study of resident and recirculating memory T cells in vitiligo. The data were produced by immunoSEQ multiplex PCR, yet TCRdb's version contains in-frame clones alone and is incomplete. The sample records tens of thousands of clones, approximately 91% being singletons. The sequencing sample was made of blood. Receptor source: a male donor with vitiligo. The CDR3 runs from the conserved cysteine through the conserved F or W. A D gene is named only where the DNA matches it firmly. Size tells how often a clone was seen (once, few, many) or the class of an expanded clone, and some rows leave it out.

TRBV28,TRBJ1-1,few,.,CASSPVGGTEAFF,TGTGCCAGCAGTCCGGTCGGGGGAACTGAAGCTTTCTTT
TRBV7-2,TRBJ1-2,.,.,CASSLVRGLDYGYTF,TGTGCCAGCAGCTTAGTGAGGGGACTAGACTATGGCTACACCTTC
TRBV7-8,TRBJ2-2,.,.,CASSLGGRALTGELFF,TGTGCCAGCAGCTTAGGAGGCAGAGCTCTGACCGGGGAGCTGTTTTTT
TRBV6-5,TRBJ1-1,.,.,CASSFTGLTNTEAFF,TGTGCCAGCAGTTTCACAGGGCTAACGAACACTGAAGCTTTCTTT
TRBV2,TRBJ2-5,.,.,CASTRTGETQYF,TGTGCCAGCACCCGAACGGGGGAGACCCAGTACTTC
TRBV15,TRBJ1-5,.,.,CATSREGGGSDKPQHF,TGTGCCACCAGCAGAGAGGGGGGGGGTTCGGATAAGCCCCAGCATTTT
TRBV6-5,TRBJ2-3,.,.,CASSYSRSTDTQYF,TGTGCCAGCAGTTACTCGCGCAGCACAGATACGCAGTATTTT
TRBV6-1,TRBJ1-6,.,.,CASSAMGGGIYNSPLHF,TGTGCCAGCAGTGCGATGGGCGGGGGGATCTATAATTCACCCCTCCACTTT
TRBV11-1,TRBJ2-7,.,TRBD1,CASSFAGGNYEQYF,TGTGCCAGCAGCTTTGCAGGGGGAAACTACGAGCAGTACTTC
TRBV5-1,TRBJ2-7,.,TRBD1,CASSTPTGGASYEQYF,TGCGCCAGCAGCACCCCGACAGGGGGCGCGTCATACGAGCAGTACTTC
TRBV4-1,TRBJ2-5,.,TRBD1,CASSRGTGGGYQETQYF,TGCGCCAGCAGCCGAGGGACAGGAGGGGGGTACCAAGAGACCCAGTACTTC
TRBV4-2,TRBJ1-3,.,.,CASSLGRGTLSGNTIYF,TGTGCCAGCAGCCTCGGGAGAGGGACCCTTTCTGGAAACACCATATATTTT
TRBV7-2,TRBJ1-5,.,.,CASSSGLYSNQPQHF,TGTGCCAGCAGTAGCGGACTGTATAGCAATCAGCCCCAGCATTTT
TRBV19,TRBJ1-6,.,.,CASTPQGGAYNSPLHF,TGTGCCAGTACTCCGCAAGGGGGAGCTTATAATTCACCCCTCCACTTT
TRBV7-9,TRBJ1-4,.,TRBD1,CASSPGQGPQPEKLFF,TGTGCCAGCAGCCCAGGACAGGGACCACAACCTGAAAAACTGTTTTTT
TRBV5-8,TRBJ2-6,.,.,CASSLRQGLSGANVLTF,TGTGCCAGCAGCTTAAGACAGGGACTCTCTGGGGCCAACGTCCTGACTTTC
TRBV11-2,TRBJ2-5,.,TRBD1,CASSQGQEETQYF,TGTGCCAGCAGCCAGGGACAGGAGGAGACCCAGTACTTC
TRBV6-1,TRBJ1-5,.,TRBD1,CASSADRGLEGQPQHF,TGTGCCAGCAGTGCGGACAGGGGGCTCGAGGGACAGCCCCAGCATTTT
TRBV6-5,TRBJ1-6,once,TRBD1,CASSYIRQGGNSPLHF,TGTGCCAGCAGTTACATCAGACAGGGGGGGAATTCACCCCTCCACTTT
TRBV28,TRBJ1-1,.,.,CASSLSSGRTTEAFF,TGTGCCAGCAGTTTATCTTCAGGACGGACAACTGAAGCTTTCTTT
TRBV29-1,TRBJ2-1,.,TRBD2,CSVVVSGGSYNEQFF,TGCAGCGTTGTGGTAAGCGGGGGATCCTACAATGAGCAGTTCTTC
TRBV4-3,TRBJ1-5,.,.,CASSQDANQPQHF,TGCGCCAGCAGCCAAGATGCGAATCAGCCCCAGCATTTT
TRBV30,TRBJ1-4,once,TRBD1,CAYRQGAGEKLFF,TGTGCCTACAGACAGGGGGCGGGGGAAAAACTGTTTTTT
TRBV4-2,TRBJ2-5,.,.,CASSHDLGVGQYF,TGTGCCAGCAGCCACGACCTAGGGGTAGGGCAGTACTTC
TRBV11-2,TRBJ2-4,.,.,CASSLKGGIQYF,TGTGCCAGCAGCTTAAAAGGGGGCATTCAGTACTTC
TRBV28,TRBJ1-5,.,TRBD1,CASRTTGVGNQPQHF,TGTGCCAGCAGAACGACAGGGGTTGGGAATCAGCCCCAGCATTTT
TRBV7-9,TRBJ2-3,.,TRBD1,CASSFMERQGATDTQYF,TGTGCCAGCAGCTTTATGGAAAGACAGGGCGCCACAGATACGCAGTATTTT
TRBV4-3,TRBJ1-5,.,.,CASSQDRGQPQHF,TGCGCCAGCAGCCAAGATAGAGGTCAGCCCCAGCATTTT
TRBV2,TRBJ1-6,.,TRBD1,CASSGDEGANSPLHF,TGTGCCAGCAGTGGGGATGAGGGGGCGAATTCACCCCTCCACTTT
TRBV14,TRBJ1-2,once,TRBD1,CASSQTYGQGSYYGYTF,TGTGCCAGCAGCCAAACCTATGGACAGGGTAGCTACTATGGCTACACCTTC
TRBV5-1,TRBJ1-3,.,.,CASSRTLGSSGNTIYF,TGCGCCAGCAGCCGGACCTTAGGGAGCTCTGGAAACACCATATATTTT
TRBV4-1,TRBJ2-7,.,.,CASSQAGTYEQYF,TGCGCCAGCAGCCAAGCAGGGACCTACGAGCAGTACTTC
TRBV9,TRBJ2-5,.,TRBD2,CASSVGGLAGEETQYF,TGTGCCAGCAGCGTAGGGGGACTAGCGGGGGAAGAGACCCAGTACTTC
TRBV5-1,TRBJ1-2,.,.,CASSDQGVNGYTF,TGCGCCAGCAGCGACCAGGGTGTGAATGGCTACACCTTC
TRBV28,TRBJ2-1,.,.,CASTWTVSYNEQFF,TGTGCCAGCACCTGGACAGTTTCCTACAATGAGCAGTTCTTC
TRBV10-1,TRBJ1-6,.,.,CASPIGGELYNSPLHF,TGCGCCAGCCCGATTGGCGGGGAGCTTTATAATTCACCCCTCCACTTT
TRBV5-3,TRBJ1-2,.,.,CATLERTEGYGYTF,TGTGCCACCCTGGAGCGTACAGAGGGCTATGGCTACACCTTC
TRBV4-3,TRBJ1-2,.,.,CASSQQGGPGGYTF,TGCGCCAGCAGCCAGCAGGGTGGTCCCGGTGGCTACACCTTC
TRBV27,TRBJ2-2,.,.,CASSLFGTTNTGELFF,TGTGCCAGCAGTTTATTCGGGACAACGAACACCGGGGAGCTGTTTTTT
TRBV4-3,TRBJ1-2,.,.,CASSQVGTAGVQAYGYTF,TGCGCCAGCAGCCAAGTGGGGACCGCAGGGGTGCAAGCTTATGGCTACACCTTC
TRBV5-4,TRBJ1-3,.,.,CASSQGPSGNTIYF,TGTGCCAGCAGCCAGGGGCCGTCGGGAAACACCATATATTTT
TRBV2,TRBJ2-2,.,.,CASTTGVGSGELFF,TGTGCCAGCACCACAGGAGTAGGGTCCGGGGAGCTGTTTTTT
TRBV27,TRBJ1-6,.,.,CASSISGMLALHF,TGTGCCAGCAGTATAAGCGGGATGCTTGCCCTCCACTTT
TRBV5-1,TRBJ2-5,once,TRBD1,CASSEGTETWGETQYF,TGCGCCAGCAGCGAGGGGACAGAGACTTGGGGAGAGACCCAGTACTTC
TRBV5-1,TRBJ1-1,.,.,CASSFQGNTEAFF,TGCGCCAGCAGCTTTCAGGGGAACACTGAAGCTTTCTTT
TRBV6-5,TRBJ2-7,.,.,CASSSGQPYEQYF,TGTGCCAGCAGTTCTGGACAGCCCTACGAGCAGTACTTC